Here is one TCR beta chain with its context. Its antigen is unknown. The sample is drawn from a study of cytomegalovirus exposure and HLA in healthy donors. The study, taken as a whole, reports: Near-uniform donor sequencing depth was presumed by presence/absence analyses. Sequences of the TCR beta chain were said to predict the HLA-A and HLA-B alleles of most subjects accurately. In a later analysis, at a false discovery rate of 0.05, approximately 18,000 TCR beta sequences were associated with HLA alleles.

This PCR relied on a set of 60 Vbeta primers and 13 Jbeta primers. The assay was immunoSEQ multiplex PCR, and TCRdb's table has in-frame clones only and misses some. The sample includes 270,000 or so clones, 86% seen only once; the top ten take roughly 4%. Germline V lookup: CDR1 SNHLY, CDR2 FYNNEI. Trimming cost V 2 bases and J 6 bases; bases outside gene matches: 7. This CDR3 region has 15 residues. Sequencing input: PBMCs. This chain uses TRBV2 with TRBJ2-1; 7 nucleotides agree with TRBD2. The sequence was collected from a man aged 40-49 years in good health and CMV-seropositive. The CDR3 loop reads CASSERGSTFNEQFF. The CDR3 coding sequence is TGTGCCAGCAGTGAACGCGGGAGTACTTTCAATGAGCAGTTCTTC.